The 30 T cell receptor beta chains reported below all come from one sample, sequenced in a study of blood T cell repertoires in COVID-19. Clones were read by immunoSEQ multiplex PCR, and TCRdb kept only the in-frame ones, dropping some. Among under 250,000 clones listed, about 84% were seen once. What was sequenced was peripheral blood. These receptors all come from a woman older than 75 with COVID-19, enrolled during active disease.

This clone was seen a handful of times. The V gene is TRBV11-2, the J gene TRBJ1-2, with 9 bases lining up with TRBD1. CDR1 SGHAT and CDR2 FQNNGV come from the germline V gene. Trimming took 3 bases from V and 2 from J; bases not matched to a gene: 10. The length of the CDR3 is 17 residues. The CDR3 DNA reads as TGTGCCAGCAGCTTCTCGACAGGGGGTGGGGGAAACTATGGCTACACCTTC. Encoded protein: CASSFSTGGGGNYGYTF.

This chain connects TRBV6-6 to TRBJ1-1, with a possible D match to TRBD1 (5 bases). Per germline, CDR1 MNHNY and CDR2 SVGAGI (reference sequence). The CDR3 is made up of 13 amino acids. Trimming took 5 bases from V and 0 from J, leaving 7 bases between them. Written as DNA, the CDR3 is TGTGCCAGCAGTCAGACAGTGAACACTGAAGCTTTCTTT. Protein: CASSQTVNTEAFF.

The rearrangement uses TRBV6-5 and TRBJ2-1; a weak D match, TRBD2 (6 bases). Trimming stripped 1 base from V and 3 bases from J, with 13 bases between. Germline assignment: CDR1 MNHEY and CDR2 SVGAGI. The CDR3 has 16 residues. CDR3 loop: CASSYWNGGLYNEQFF. The DNA of the CDR3 is TGTGCCAGCAGTTACTGGAACGGGGGTCTCTACAATGAGCAGTTCTTC.

The CDR3 protein is CASSIPGTGNYEQYF. The DNA for the CDR3 is TGTGCCAGCAGTATCCCCGGGACAGGGAACTACGAGCAGTACTTC. The chain uses TRBV28 and TRBJ2-7, with TRBD1 matching 9 bases. The CDR3 has 15 amino acids. Germline CDR1 is MDHEN and CDR2 is SYDVKM. The V segment lost 5 bases and the J segment 3 bases; nucleotides outside the gene matches: 8.

In its sample, this clone was seen once. V usage is TRBV6-5 and J usage is TRBJ1-3, with a tentative D call TRBD1 (5 bases). Trimming took 7 bases from V and 2 from J, leaving 15 bases between them. The CDR3 is 15 residues long. Germline CDR1 is MNHEY and CDR2 is SVGAGI. The CDR3 bases are TGTGCCAGCATCCTCTTCAGGGCGGCTGGAAACACCATATATTTT. Protein: CASILFRAAGNTIYF.

This clone was seen only once. The V gene is TRBV5-6, the J gene TRBJ2-5; weak D call: TRBD2 (6 bases). There are 16 residues in the CDR3. V was clipped by 4 bases and J by 2 bases, with 18 bases between them. Germline V gene lookup returns CDR1 SGHDT and CDR2 YYEEEE. In nucleotides, the CDR3 is TGTGCCAGCAGCATTTTCCACGGAGGGCATCAAGAGACCCAGTACTTC. This encodes CASSIFHGGHQETQYF.

This rearrangement joins TRBV5-1 to TRBJ2-3, with TRBD2 matching 11 bases. Germline assignment: CDR1 SGHRS and CDR2 YFSETQ. V lost 3 bases, J lost 2 bases, and 14 bases stayed unmatched. The CDR3 sequence is 19 residues long. The CDR3 region has the DNA TGCGCCAGCAGCTCATTGGGCCGGTTGACTAGCGGGGTCACAGATACGCAGTATTTT. Translation: CASSSLGRLTSGVTDTQYF.

The V call is TRBV7-8, the J call TRBJ2-7, with D possibly matching TRBD1 (6 bases). V was cut by 4 bases and J by 4 bases, with 20 bases left in between. Germline CDR1 and CDR2: SGHVS and FQNEAQ. This CDR3 comprises 16 residues. DNA for the CDR3: TGTGCCAGCAGCTCCGCAGGGGCTGCGTCCTCTTACGAGCAGTACGTC. It yields the protein CASSSAGAASSYEQYV.

This clone was counted a few times. DNA for the CDR3: TGTGCCACCAGTTCGGGGGACACTGAAGCTTTCTTT. This codes for CATSSGDTEAFF. The chain is built from TRBV24-1 and TRBJ1-1; possible D gene TRBD1, 5 bases. Germline V CDR1 and CDR2: KGHDR, SFDVKD. The V and J ends lost 6 bases and 3 bases respectively, with 7 bases between them. This CDR3 is built from 12 residues.

The rearrangement uses TRBV6-5 and TRBJ2-7, with 9 bases lining up with TRBD1. V trimming: 6 bases; J trimming: 5 bases; junction bases outside the gene matches: 8. This CDR3 has 14 residues. The germline V gene has CDR1 MNHEY and CDR2 SVGAGI. CDR3 sequence (DNA): TGTGCCAGCAGACCCCCGGGACAGGGAAACGAGCAGTACTTC. Its translation: CASRPPGQGNEQYF.

The chain has TRBV11-2 and TRBJ2-3; D perhaps matches TRBD1 (6 bases). The CDR3 contains 15 residues. Germline CDR1 and CDR2: SGHAT and FQNNGV. The V and J ends lost 6 bases and 2 bases respectively, with 15 bases between them. Here the CDR3 DNA reads TGTGCCAGCAGTTCAACAGGGACGATCACAGATACGCAGTATTTT. The encoded protein is CASSSTGTITDTQYF.

The CDR3 DNA sequence: TGTGCCATCAGTGAGCTAAGCTCCTATAATTCACCCCTCCACTTT. Translated: CAISELSSYNSPLHF. The V gene is TRBV10-3, the J gene TRBJ1-6, with D hard to call. The CDR3 consists of 15 residues. Between the trimmed V and J ends, which lost 2 bases and 0 bases, there was a span of 5 bases. Germline V gives CDR1 ENHRY, CDR2 SYGVKD.

J is TRBJ2-1 and V is TRBV19; TRBD2 matches 11 bases. Trimming at V came to 3 bases and at J to 3 bases, leaving 4 bases not matched to a gene. Germline V CDR1 and CDR2: LNHDA, SQIVND (reference sequence). The CDR3 totals 16 residues. CDR3 protein: CASSITSGGHYNEQFF. Here the CDR3 DNA reads TGTGCCAGTAGTATCACTAGCGGGGGACACTACAATGAGCAGTTCTTC.

The chain has TRBV11-2 and TRBJ2-3; perhaps TRBD1 as D (6 bases). Trimming cost V 3 bases and J 2 bases, with 15 bases left between them. The CDR3 runs 16 residues. Germline values: CDR1 SGHAT, CDR2 FQNNGV. In DNA form, the CDR3 reads TGTGCCAGCAGCTTGGGGGCCCCTGGTTCCACAGATACGCAGTATTTT. Its protein is CASSLGAPGSTDTQYF.

The chain has TRBV7-2 and TRBJ2-2; 7 bases line up with TRBD2. The junction had 5 bases not matched to a gene; V was cut back by 2 bases and J by 5 bases. The CDR3 has 15 amino acids. Germline loops: CDR1 SGHTA, CDR2 FQGNSA. The DNA of the CDR3 is TGTGCCAGCAGCTTACGGGGGGTTATTACCGGGGAGCTGTTTTTT. It encodes CASSLRGVITGELFF.

This clone came up once. V is TRBV7-2 and J is TRBJ2-2, with 9 bases fitting TRBD2. Per the germline V gene, CDR1 is SGHTA and CDR2 is FQGNSA. J gave up 2 bases and V 5 bases, and 6 bases lay outside the gene matches. This CDR3 comprises 16 residues. CDR3 amino acids: CASSLVAGANTGELFF. The CDR3 nucleotides read TGTGCCAGCAGCCTCGTAGCGGGGGCCAACACCGGGGAGCTGTTTTTT.

The chain has TRBV5-1 and TRBJ2-1, with D possibly matching TRBD1 (6 bases). V was shortened by 0 bases and J by 4 bases, with 11 bases between the two germline ends. The V gene's germline CDR1 is SGHRS and CDR2 YFSETQ. The CDR3 loop spans 15 amino acids. This CDR3 reads CASSLGTGPYNEQFF. CDR3 nucleotide sequence: TGCGCCAGCAGCTTGGGTACAGGGCCATACAATGAGCAGTTCTTC.

V usage is TRBV25-1 and J usage is TRBJ1-2, with TRBD1 as a possible D gene (6 bases). This CDR3 comprises 15 residues. Germline assignment: CDR1 MGHDK and CDR2 SYGVNS. Trimming stripped 3 bases from V and 5 bases from J, with 16 bases between. CDR3 region: CASSDIWTVEYGYTF. The CDR3 DNA follows: TGTGCCAGCAGTGATATTTGGACAGTTGAATATGGCTACACCTTC.

This clone was counted a single time. J is TRBJ1-1 and V is TRBV5-6; D is unresolved. The CDR3 has 14 amino acids. With 4 bases removed from V and 0 bases from J, the gap between germline ends came to 10 bases. CDR1 and CDR2 from the germline V gene are SGHDT and YYEEEE. The CDR3 loop is CASSVMGLNTEAFF. The DNA of the CDR3 is TGTGCCAGCAGCGTGATGGGCCTGAACACTGAAGCTTTCTTT.

The chain uses TRBV7-7 and TRBJ2-1, with 8 bases lining up with TRBD1. The CDR3 is 15 amino acids. Looked up from germline, CDR1 is SSHAT and CDR2 is FNYEAQ (reference sequence). V was pared by 1 base and J by 2 bases, with 1 base of the junction left unmatched. CDR3 region: CASSLGTGTYNEQFF. The CDR3 DNA sequence: TGTGCCAGCAGCTTAGGGACAGGGACCTACAATGAGCAGTTCTTC.

The rearrangement uses TRBV3-1 (or the pseudogene TRBV3-2) and TRBJ1-3, with D unclear. Germline CDR1 is LGHDT and CDR2 is YNNKEL (reference sequence). The CDR3 spans 15 residues. Deletions cut 2 bases from V and 4 bases from J, with 12 bases between. CDR3 DNA: TGTGCCAGCAGCCAAATCGAGGGCCCAGGAAACACCATATATTTT. Translated: CASSQIEGPGNTIYF.

Notes on this clone: The identical CDR3 is also encoded by other nucleotide sequences in the sample. V is TRBV18 and J is TRBJ1-1; TRBD1 aligns across 7 bases. Germline V gene sequence: CDR1 KGHSH, CDR2 LQKENI. The J segment lost 1 base and the V segment lost 3 bases, leaving 2 bases of the junction unmatched. CDR3 size: 14 residues. The CDR3: CASSPDRPNTEAFF. The CDR3 nucleotides read TGTGCCAGCTCACCGGACAGGCCGAACACTGAAGCTTTCTTT.

Here the CDR3 reads CAWSVPGTEGNQPQHF. DNA of the CDR3: TGTGCCTGGAGTGTCCCCGGGACAGAGGGCAATCAGCCCCAGCATTTT. The rearrangement links TRBV30 to TRBJ1-5; 7 bases line up with TRBD1. V gave up 0 bases and J gave up 2 bases; unmatched junction bases: 7. The CDR3 extends over 16 amino acids. The germline V gene has CDR1 GTSNPN and CDR2 SVGIG (reference sequence).

The chain is built from TRBV30 and TRBJ1-3, with a possible D match to TRBD1 (6 bases). V lost 1 base to trimming and J lost 0 bases, with 7 bases between them. CDR3 length: 14 residues. Germline CDR1 reads GTSNPN; CDR2 reads SVGIG (reference sequence). Written as DNA, the CDR3 is TGTGCCTGGAGTGCACAGGGCTCTGGAAACACCATATATTTT. The encoded protein is CAWSAQGSGNTIYF. The full variable domain, in which reference TRBV30 and TRBJ1-3 provide the parts outside the CDR3, is SQTIHQWPATLVQPVGSPLSLECTVEGTSNPNLYWYRQAAGRGLQLLFYSVGIGQISSEVPQNLSASRPQDRQFILSSKKLLLSDSGFYLCAWSAQGSGNTIYFGEGSWLTVV.

This sequence joins TRBV3-1 (or the pseudogene TRBV3-2) and TRBJ2-3; tentative D call: TRBD2 (5 bases). Trimming shortened V by 3 bases and J by 3 bases, and 10 bases separated the two germline ends. Germline V gene data show CDR1 as LGHDT and CDR2 as YNNKEL (reference sequence). The CDR3 runs 14 residues. For the CDR3, the DNA is TGTGCCAGCAGCCAGACTACGGCTACAGATACGCAGTATTTT. Its protein product is CASSQTTATDTQYF.

This chain uses TRBV2 with TRBJ1-1; 9 nucleotides line up with TRBD1. This CDR3 has 15 residues. The junction had 8 bases not matched to a gene; V was cut back by 5 bases and J by 4 bases. CDR1 is SNHLY, CDR2 FYNNEI, per germline. The CDR3 nucleotides are TGTGCCAGCAGTCGTCAATTGGGACAGGGCACTGAAGCTTTCTTT. Translated: CASSRQLGQGTEAFF.

The V and J genes are TRBV10-2 and TRBJ2-3, with D possibly TRBD2 on 5 matching bases. The germline V gene encodes CDR1 WSHSY and CDR2 SAAADI. Trimming left V 8 bases short and J 2 bases short, with 11 bases between. The length of the CDR3 is 13 residues. The CDR3 loop is CASGGLTTDTQYF. The CDR3 region has the DNA TGCGCCAGCGGAGGCCTCACCACAGATACGCAGTATTTT.

The V gene is TRBV30, the J gene TRBJ1-4; 7 bases are shared with TRBD1. This CDR3 spans 14 amino acids. CDR1 and CDR2 (germline): GTSNPN, SVGIG (reference sequence). V was clipped by 0 bases and J by 10 bases; unmatched bases: 8. The CDR3 loop reads CAWSVGQGVGKLFF. As DNA, the CDR3 is TGTGCCTGGAGTGTCGGGCAGGGGGTAGGAAAACTGTTTTTT.

V usage is TRBV6-5 and J usage is TRBJ1-1; maybe TRBD1 (5 bases). Germline values: CDR1 MNHEY, CDR2 SVGAGI. Trimming took off 2 bases at V and 11 bases at J, with 9 bases between the two ends. CDR3 length: 11 amino acids. The DNA of the CDR3 is TGTGCCAGCAGTTACCAGGGTGGGGCTTTCTTT. This codes for CASSYQGGAFF.

With respect to this clone: Distinct nucleotide sequences in the sample also encode this CDR3. The V and J genes are TRBV7-6 and TRBJ1-1; D may be TRBD1 (6 bases). This CDR3 region has 13 residues. The V gene's germline CDR1 is SGHVS and CDR2 FNYEAQ. The V gene lost 4 bases and the J gene lost 1 base, with 7 bases spanning the gap. The CDR3 spells CASSSQGNTEAFF. In nucleotides, the CDR3 is TGTGCCAGCAGCTCACAGGGGAACACTGAAGCTTTCTTT.